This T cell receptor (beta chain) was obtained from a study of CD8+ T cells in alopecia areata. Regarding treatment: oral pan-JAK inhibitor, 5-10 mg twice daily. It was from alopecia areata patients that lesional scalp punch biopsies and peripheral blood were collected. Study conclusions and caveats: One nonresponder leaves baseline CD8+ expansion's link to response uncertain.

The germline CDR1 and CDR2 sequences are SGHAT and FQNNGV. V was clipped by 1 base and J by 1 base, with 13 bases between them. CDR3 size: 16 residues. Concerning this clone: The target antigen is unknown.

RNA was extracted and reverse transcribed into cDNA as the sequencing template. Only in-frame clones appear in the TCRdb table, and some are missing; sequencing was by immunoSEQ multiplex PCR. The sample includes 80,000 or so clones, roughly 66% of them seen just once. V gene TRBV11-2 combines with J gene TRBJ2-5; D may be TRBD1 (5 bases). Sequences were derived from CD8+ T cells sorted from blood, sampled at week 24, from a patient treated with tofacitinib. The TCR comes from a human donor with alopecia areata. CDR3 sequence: CASSLVGQGLQETQYF. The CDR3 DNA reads TGTGCCAGCAGCTTAGTGGGTCAGGGCCTCCAAGAGACCCAGTACTTC.